A selection of T cell receptor beta chains follows, all from one sample in a study of post-analysis software for immune sequencing data. From the PCR reads, TCRdb called clonotypes with MiXCR, one entry per CDR3 protein. The data contain some 890,000 distinct CDR3 sequences, 53% of them seen just once; the ten biggest clones take up about 4.5%. Sequenced material: blood. These receptor sequences come from a girl between 10 and 17 years old with multiple sclerosis. Both conserved end residues are part of each CDR3. The size entry is marked missing in some rows and otherwise reads once, few, many or a size class.

V: TRBV7-2; J: TRBJ2-5; length: 16; size: -; CDR3: CASSPTLAGVKETRYF
V: TRBV3-1; J: TRBJ2-1; length: 14; size: -; CDR3: CASSPAGSGHEQFF
V: TRBV6-5; J: TRBJ2-3; length: 20; size: few; CDR3: CASSYGGLAELKKSTDTQYF
V: TRBV29-1; J: TRBJ2-4; length: 13; size: -; CDR3: CRGGQGIRNIQYF
V: TRBV7-2; J: TRBJ2-4; length: 15; size: -; CDR3: CASSTPTVAKNIQYF
V: TRBV29-1; J: TRBJ2-7; length: 12; size: many; CDR3: CSVRQGPYEQYF
V: TRBV12-3/TRBV12-4; J: TRBJ2-5; length: 13; size: few; CDR3: CASSLAVKETQYF
V: TRBV7-3; J: TRBJ2-5; length: 13; size: few; CDR3: CASSFGSQETQYF
V: TRBV29-1; J: TRBJ2-5; length: 17; size: few; CDR3: CSVEGLAGGIGQETQYF
V: TRBV4-1; J: TRBJ1-1; length: 14; size: -; CDR3: CASSQDGETVEAFF
V: TRBV9; J: TRBJ2-4; length: 15; size: -; CDR3: CASSPRPKEGNIQYF
V: TRBV29-1; J: TRBJ2-1; length: 14; size: few; CDR3: CSVDPGQGGNEQFF
V: TRBV12-5; J: TRBJ2-1; length: 12; size: few; CDR3: CASGLTGFEQFF
V: TRBV20-1; J: TRBJ2-5; length: 15; size: -; CDR3: CSARLRGTTKETQYF
V: TRBV27; J: TRBJ1-2; length: 15; size: once; CDR3: CASSLSMTGYYGYTF
V: TRBV7-8; J: TRBJ2-7; length: 15; size: few; CDR3: CASSPTPGQGNEQYF
V: TRBV25-1; J: TRBJ2-5; length: 17; size: few; CDR3: CASSEYSLSPKRETQYF
V: TRBV12-3/TRBV12-4; J: TRBJ2-3; length: 17; size: -; CDR3: CASTPGKTSGRGDTQYF
V: TRBV15; J: TRBJ1-4; length: 14; size: -; CDR3: CATSRDLGGEKLFF
V: TRBV5-1; J: TRBJ2-1; length: 14; size: -; CDR3: CASSLGQIYNEQFF
V: TRBV5-1; J: TRBJ2-5; length: 13; size: -; CDR3: CASSYSARETQYF
V: TRBV29-1; J: TRBJ1-1; length: 13; size: -; CDR3: CSVEDRSEAEAFF
V: TRBV28; J: TRBJ2-3; length: 14; size: -; CDR3: CASSSPGRGDTQYF
V: TRBV7-9; J: TRBJ2-1; length: 14; size: -; CDR3: CASSFLGQNNEQFF
V: TRBV7-6; J: TRBJ2-1; length: 17; size: -; CDR3: CASSWLRTSTQDNEQFF
V: TRBV7-9; J: TRBJ1-1; length: 15; size: -; CDR3: CASSLGEPSNTEAFF
V: TRBV7-2; J: TRBJ1-4; length: 14; size: -; CDR3: CASTRQGRGEKLFF
V: TRBV5-1; J: TRBJ2-4; length: 13; size: -; CDR3: CASSGRQGTLQYF
V: TRBV4-1; J: TRBJ2-1; length: 13; size: -; CDR3: CASSQEPGGAKFF
V: TRBV6-5; J: TRBJ2-7; length: 15; size: -; CDR3: CASGEFRGEAYEQYF
V: TRBV20-1; J: TRBJ2-7; length: 11; size: few; CDR3: CSLGSSYEQYF
V: TRBV20-1; J: TRBJ2-3; length: 14; size: -; CDR3: CSAAQISNTDTQYF
V: TRBV5-1; J: TRBJ2-3; length: 16; size: once; CDR3: CASSFPSAGRSDTQYF
V: TRBV4-2; J: TRBJ2-3; length: 11; size: -; CDR3: CASSQFDTQYF
V: TRBV6-5; J: TRBJ1-1; length: 15; size: -; CDR3: CASSLMTAMNTEAFF
V: TRBV5-1; J: -; length: 15; size: -; CDR3: CASSDPGQGYHEQYF
V: TRBV5-1; J: TRBJ2-7; length: 15; size: -; CDR3: CASSTPAGTIYEQYF
V: TRBV29-1; J: TRBJ2-7; length: 13; size: few; CDR3: CSVGQGPSYEQYF
V: TRBV20-1; J: TRBJ2-7; length: 14; size: -; CDR3: CSASRRQGSYEQYF
V: TRBV3-1; J: TRBJ2-5; length: 14; size: -; CDR3: CASSQDQLKETQYF
V: TRBV9; J: -; length: 15; size: -; CDR3: CASSVGGTITYEQYF
V: TRBV29-1; J: TRBJ2-5; length: 11; size: -; CDR3: CSVIGTGEQYF
V: TRBV21-1; J: TRBJ2-7; length: 16; size: few; CDR3: CASSKAFGTSAYEQYF
V: TRBV29-1; J: TRBJ2-3; length: 15; size: -; CDR3: CSVERRTGVPDTQYF
V: TRBV7-8; J: TRBJ2-5; length: 14; size: -; CDR3: CASSPEGQGLEQYF
V: TRBV27; J: TRBJ1-1; length: 15; size: -; CDR3: CASSETGPSGTEAFF
V: TRBV6-5; J: TRBJ2-1; length: 16; size: -; CDR3: CASSYDGGTSYNEQFF